A selection of T cell receptor beta chains follows, all from one sample in a study of blood T cell repertoires in COVID-19. Produced via immunoSEQ multiplex PCR; TCRdb's table is partial and in-frame only. Altogether 68,000 or so clones are present, 90% being singletons, with the ten largest covering less than 0.6%. The sequencing sample was made of peripheral blood. These receptors originate from a man aged 50 or older with COVID-19, enrolled during active disease. Each CDR3 is given with its conserved first and last residue. A D gene is named only where the DNA matches it firmly. Clone size appears in some rows only: once, few, many, or a class for an expanded clone.

V gene	D gene	J gene	clone size	CDR3 protein	CDR3 DNA
TRBV27	TRBD2	TRBJ2-4	.	CASSRGTSYIQYF	TGTGCCAGCTCCCGAGGGACTAGTTACATTCAGTACTTC
TRBV28	TRBD1	TRBJ1-2	.	CASRASGQGVYYYGYTF	TGTGCCAGCAGGGCGTCGGGACAGGGGGTTTACTACTATGGCTACACCTTC
TRBV19	.	TRBJ1-6	.	CASRGGRTYNSPLHF	TGTGCCAGTCGAGGGGGAAGGACCTATAATTCACCCCTCCACTTT
TRBV6-5	.	TRBJ1-2	once	CASSYRQAQGYTF	TGTGCCAGCAGTTACCGGCAGGCTCAGGGCTACACCTTC
TRBV5-4	TRBD2	TRBJ2-1	.	CASSLSSGSLDEQFF	TGTGCCAGCAGCTTGTCTAGCGGGAGTCTCGATGAGCAGTTCTTC
TRBV7-3	.	TRBJ1-1	.	CASTSGPGNTEAFF	TGTGCCAGCACCTCTGGGCCCGGGAACACTGAAGCTTTCTTT
TRBV4-1	TRBD2	TRBJ2-1	.	CASSPGLAGARYNEQFF	TGCGCCAGCAGCCCCGGACTAGCGGGAGCCCGTTACAATGAGCAGTTCTTC
TRBV5-1	TRBD1	TRBJ1-3	.	CASSAGTGRAGNTIYF	TGCGCCAGCAGCGCCGGGACAGGGAGGGCTGGAAACACCATATATTTT
TRBV6-2/TRBV6-3	TRBD1	TRBJ1-5	.	CASSYSWQGANSNQPQHF	TGTGCCAGCAGTTACTCATGGCAGGGGGCCAATAGCAATCAGCCCCAGCATTTT
TRBV6-5	.	TRBJ1-3	.	CASTGGGGPGNTIYF	TGTGCCAGCACGGGCGGGGGGGGGCCTGGAAACACCATATATTTT
TRBV9	TRBD2	TRBJ2-7	.	CASSRGAGDRHEQYF	TGTGCCAGCAGCCGCGGTGCGGGAGACCGCCACGAGCAGTACTTC
TRBV15	.	TRBJ1-1	.	CATSIRLGDTEAFF	TGTGCCACCAGCATCCGGCTAGGGGATACTGAAGCTTTCTTT
TRBV7-2	TRBD2	TRBJ2-2	once	CASSQRSLAGGYTGELFF	TGTGCCAGCAGCCAAAGGTCGCTAGCGGGAGGATACACCGGGGAGCTGTTTTTT
TRBV20-1	TRBD1	TRBJ1-2	.	CSASDPGTGEGGYTF	TGCAGTGCTAGTGATCCCGGGACAGGGGAGGGTGGCTACACCTTC
TRBV5-1	.	TRBJ2-7	once	CASSLLSPGSYEQYF	TGCGCCAGCAGCTTGTTGTCTCCAGGCAGCTACGAGCAGTACTTC
TRBV20-1	.	TRBJ2-7	.	CSASSELEQYF	TGCAGTGCTAGTAGCGAATTAGAGCAGTACTTC
TRBV10-3	.	TRBJ2-1	.	CAIRGGLFNEQFF	TGTGCCATCCGAGGGGGATTATTCAATGAGCAGTTCTTC
TRBV5-5	TRBD1	TRBJ2-4	.	CASSWTGENIQYF	TGTGCCAGCAGCTGGACAGGGGAGAACATTCAGTACTTC
TRBV4-1	.	TRBJ1-2	.	CASSQQGNSNDYGYTF	TGCGCCAGCAGCCAACAGGGGAATTCTAATGACTATGGCTACACCTTC
TRBV19	.	TRBJ2-2	.	CASQGLQNTGELFF	TGTGCCAGTCAGGGACTCCAGAACACCGGGGAGCTGTTTTTT
TRBV2	.	TRBJ1-2	.	CASSVRVGGYTF	TGTGCCAGCAGTGTCAGGGTAGGCGGCTACACCTTC
TRBV7-2	.	TRBJ2-3	.	CASSLAGPDTQYF	TGTGCCAGCAGCTTGGCGGGACCAGATACGCAGTATTTT
TRBV4-1	TRBD1	TRBJ2-6	.	CASSAARGQTNSGANVLTF	TGCGCCAGCAGCGCTGCCAGGGGGCAGACGAACTCTGGGGCCAACGTCCTGACTTTC
TRBV9	TRBD1	TRBJ1-4	once	CASSADRGANEKLFF	TGTGCCAGCAGCGCCGACAGGGGCGCGAATGAAAAACTGTTTTTT